Each of the 3 T cell receptor beta chains below was sequenced from the same sample in a study of post-analysis software for immune sequencing data. Study conclusions and caveats: Comparison of patients with controls showed a handful of TRBV segments more frequent in patients, TRBV5-6, TRBV5-1 and TRBV20-1 among them.

The antigens of these receptors remain unknown. Unique molecular identifiers were built into the TCR beta cDNA libraries. TCRdb recomputed calls from the PCR reads with MiXCR, one row per CDR3 protein. The data contain 380,000 or so distinct CDR3 sequences, around 33% of them singletons. The sequencing input was blood. The source of these receptors is a girl aged 5 to 17 with multiple sclerosis.

This CDR3 reads CASKDSVNSPLHF. CDR3 bases: TGTGCCAGCAAGGACAGCGTTAATTCACCCCTCCACTTT. The rearrangement uses TRBV6-5 and TRBJ1-6, with D possibly TRBD1 on 6 matching bases. The CDR3 length is 13 residues. Germline V lookup: CDR1 MNHEY, CDR2 SVGAGI. V dropped 7 bases and J dropped 6 bases, with 10 bases sitting between them.

This chain connects TRBV13 to TRBJ2-3; D may match TRBD1 or TRBD2 (5 bases each). V dropped 7 bases and J dropped 1 base, with 12 bases sitting between them. The CDR3 is 14 amino acids. In germline, CDR1 is PRHDT, CDR2 FYEKMQ (reference sequence). The CDR3: CASTPRGGTDTQYF. CDR3 in DNA: TGTGCCAGCACCCCGAGAGGGGGCACAGATACGCAGTATTTT.

This chain joins TRBV5-1 and TRBJ2-5, with D perhaps matching TRBD2 (5 bases). Germline V gene data show CDR1 as SGHRS and CDR2 as YFSETQ. The V gene lost 2 bases and the J gene lost 3 bases, with 8 bases spanning the gap. The CDR3 extends over 13 amino acids. CDR3 sequence reads: CASSFTGEETQYF. The DNA for the CDR3 is TGCGCCAGCAGCTTCACCGGGGAAGAGACCCAGTACTTC.